These 9 T cell receptor beta chains came from one sample sequenced in a study of T cell responses to AZD1222 COVID-19 vaccine. The assay was immunoSEQ multiplex PCR, and TCRdb's table has in-frame clones only and misses some. Here the sample spans over 65,000 clones, about 90% being singletons. The specimen was peripheral blood, collected on day 0 of MenACWY control vaccination. The receptors here all came from an adult in good health.

The chain recombines TRBV5-4 with TRBJ2-6; 7 nucleotides align to TRBD1. After removal of 0 bases from V and 14 bases from J, the junction contained 11 bases not matched to a gene. The CDR3 is 15 residues long. Germline CDR1 is SGHNT and CDR2 is YYREEE (reference sequence). The CDR3 coding sequence is TGTGCCAGCAGCTTGGCCCGGGACAGAGACTCTTTCCTGACTTTC. Translated, it gives CASSLARDRDSFLTF.

The chain uses TRBV11-1 and TRBJ1-1, with D hard to call. CDR1 is SGHAT, CDR2 FQDESV, per germline (reference sequence). V shed 5 bases and J shed 3 bases, with 10 bases lying between them. There are 13 residues in the CDR3. CDR3 DNA sequence: TGTGCCAGCAGCCACACAGAGGACACTGAAGCTTTCTTT. This gives the protein CASSHTEDTEAFF.

This clone occurred once. The genes are TRBV9 and TRBJ2-7, with TRBD1 as a possible D gene (5 bases). The CDR3 covers 16 residues. The germline V and J ends were trimmed by 4 bases and 0 bases, with 17 bases remaining between them. In germline, CDR1 is SGDLS, CDR2 YYNGEE. In nucleotides, the CDR3 is TGTGCCAGCAGCCTGGGATCGGACATTAGCTCCTACGAGCAGTACTTC. The encoded protein is CASSLGSDISSYEQYF.

V usage is TRBV7-9 and J usage is TRBJ1-1, with D tentatively TRBD1 (5 bases). V was shortened by 4 bases and J by 2 bases, with 14 bases between the two germline ends. The germline V gene encodes CDR1 SEHNR and CDR2 FQNEAQ (reference sequence). The length of the CDR3 is 15 residues. CDR3 DNA: TGTGCCAGCAGCTCTGTCGGGACGGTTAACACTGAAGCTTTCTTT. Protein sequence: CASSSVGTVNTEAFF.

The chain joins TRBV28 to TRBJ2-7, with 10 nucleotides matching TRBD1. The V gene's germline CDR1 is MDHEN and CDR2 SYDVKM. Losses at the gene ends were 7 bases for V and 3 bases for J; bases not matched to a gene: 6. The CDR3 runs to 14 residues. The CDR3 here is CASTSGTGVYEQYF. The CDR3, as DNA: TGTGCCAGCACTTCCGGGACAGGGGTCTACGAGCAGTACTTC.

V is TRBV19 and J is TRBJ2-1; weak D call: TRBD2 (7 bases). This CDR3 has 16 residues. The V gene lost 6 bases and the J gene lost 4 bases, with 19 bases spanning the gap. CDR1 and CDR2 from the germline V gene are LNHDA and SQIVND (reference sequence). The DNA for the CDR3 is TGTGCCAGTAGCCGGGGGGCGGGAGTTTCATACAATGAGCAGTTCTTC. Translating it yields CASSRGAGVSYNEQFF.

Details on this clone: One junction end disagrees with the germline gene, perhaps due to a read error. In DNA form, the CDR3 reads TGTGCTAGCAGCTTAGTGAGGGGCGCGGGATCCGGGGAGCTGTTTTTT. Encoded protein: CASSLVRGAGSGELFF. The chain couples TRBV7-7 to TRBJ2-2, with D possibly matching TRBD2 (6 bases). The CDR3 extends over 16 amino acids. Per the germline V gene, CDR1 is SSHAT and CDR2 is FNYEAQ (reference sequence).

The genes are TRBV28 and TRBJ1-5; possibly TRBD1 for D (6 bases). The V gene lost 5 bases and the J gene lost 10 bases, with 12 bases spanning the gap. The CDR3 is made up of 12 amino acids. Germline lookup yields CDR1 MDHEN and CDR2 SYDVKM. The CDR3 region has the DNA TGTGCCAGCAGTCTCTGGACAGAACCCCAGCATTTT. This sequence encodes CASSLWTEPQHF.

The chain is built from TRBV7-9 and TRBJ2-1; D is perhaps TRBD2 (6 bases). Looked up from germline, CDR1 is SEHNR and CDR2 is FQNEAQ (reference sequence). Trimming cost V 3 bases and J 6 bases, with 15 bases left between them. CDR3 length: 15 amino acids. CDR3 residues: CASSLDAGFRNEQFF. Here the CDR3 DNA reads TGTGCCAGCAGCTTGGATGCGGGATTTCGCAATGAGCAGTTCTTC.